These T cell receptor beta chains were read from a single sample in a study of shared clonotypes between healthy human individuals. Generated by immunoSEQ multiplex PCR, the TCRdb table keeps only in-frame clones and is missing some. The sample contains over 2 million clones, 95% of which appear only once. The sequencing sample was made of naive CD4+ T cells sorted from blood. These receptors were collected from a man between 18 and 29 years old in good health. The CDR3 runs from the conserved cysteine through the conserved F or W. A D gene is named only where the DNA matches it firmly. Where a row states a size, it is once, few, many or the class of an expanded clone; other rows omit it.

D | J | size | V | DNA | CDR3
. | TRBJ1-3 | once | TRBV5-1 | TGCGCCAGCAGCGTACCGGGACAAGGGAACACCATATATTTT | CASSVPGQGNTIYF
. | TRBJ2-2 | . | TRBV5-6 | TGTGCCAGCAGCTTGTTTGGATCGGGATACACCGGGGAGCTGTTTTTT | CASSLFGSGYTGELFF
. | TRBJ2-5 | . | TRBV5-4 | TGTGCCAGCAGTTACCAAGAGACCCAGTACTTC | CASSYQETQYF
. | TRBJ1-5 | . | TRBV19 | TGTGCCAGTAACCAACCCTCGGGAAGTCGAGGTCAGCCCCAGCATTTT | CASNQPSGSRGQPQHF
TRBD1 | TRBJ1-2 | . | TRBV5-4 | TGTGCCAGCAGCTCGGACAGGGGGCCTAACTATGGCTACACCTTC | CASSSDRGPNYGYTF
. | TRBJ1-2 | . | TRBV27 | TGTGCCAGCAGTCAGGCAGGGTACAACTATGGCTACACCTTC | CASSQAGYNYGYTF
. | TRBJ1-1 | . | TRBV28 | TGTGCCAGCGACGGGGTTCTGAACACTGAAGCTTTCTTT | CASDGVLNTEAFF
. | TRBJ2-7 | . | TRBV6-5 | TGTGCCAGCGGACGACAGGTTTTCCACGAGCAGTACTTC | CASGRQVFHEQYF
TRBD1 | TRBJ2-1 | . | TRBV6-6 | TGTGCCAGCAGTTTAGGACAGGGTGGCAATGAGCAGTTCTTC | CASSLGQGGNEQFF
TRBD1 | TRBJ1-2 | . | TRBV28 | TGTGCCAGCAGTTTCCCCAGGACAGGGGAAACTCATGGCTACACCTTC | CASSFPRTGETHGYTF
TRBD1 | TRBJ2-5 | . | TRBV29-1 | TGCAGCGTTGAATATCAGGGGGCGCGGGGCGAGACCCAGTACTTC | CSVEYQGARGETQYF
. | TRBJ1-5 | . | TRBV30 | TGTGCCTGGAGTGGACGGATTAGCAATCAGCCCCAGCATTTT | CAWSGRISNQPQHF
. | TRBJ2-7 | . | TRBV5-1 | TGCGCCAGCAGCTTGGTAGGTGGCTCCTACGAGCAGTACTTC | CASSLVGGSYEQYF
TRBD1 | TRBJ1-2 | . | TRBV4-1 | TGCGCCAGCAGCCCCCTTGGACAGGGGGAGGGCTATGGCTACACCTTC | CASSPLGQGEGYGYTF
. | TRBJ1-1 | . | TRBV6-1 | TGTGCCAGCAGTGAAAATATGCTGATTAAGAACACTGAAGCTTTCTTT | CASSENMLIKNTEAFF
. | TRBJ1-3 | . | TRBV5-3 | TGTGCCAGAAGCGAGACAGGTACTGGAAACACCATATATTTT | CARSETGTGNTIYF
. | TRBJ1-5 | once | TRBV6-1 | TGTGCCAGCAGTTCGGACCCCTCACAGCCCCAGCATTTT | CASSSDPSQPQHF
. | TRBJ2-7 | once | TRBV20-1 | TGCAGTGGGGAGACTGGGCCAGGCCAGTACTTC | CSGETGPGQYF
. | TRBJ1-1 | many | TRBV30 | TGTGCCTGGAGTGTAGGGGGAAACACTGAAGCTTTCTTT | CAWSVGGNTEAFF
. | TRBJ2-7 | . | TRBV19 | TGTGCCAGTAGTCCTTCCCTAGTAGCCTTTCCCAACGAGCAGTACTTC | CASSPSLVAFPNEQYF
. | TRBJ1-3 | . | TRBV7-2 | TGTGCCAGCAGCTTAGACCCGCCAGGAACGGGAAACACCATATATTTT | CASSLDPPGTGNTIYF
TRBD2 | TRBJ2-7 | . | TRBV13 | TGTGCCAGCAGCGCCTCAAGCGGGGGCTACTACGAGCAGTACTTC | CASSASSGGYYEQYF
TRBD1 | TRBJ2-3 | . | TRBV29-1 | TGCAGCGTTCCGGGACAGGTCATAGCAGATACGCAGTATTTT | CSVPGQVIADTQYF
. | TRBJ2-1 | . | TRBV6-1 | TGTGCCAGCAGTGGGAATCCACAGGGTACGAAAATCAATGAGCAGTTCTTC | CASSGNPQGTKINEQFF
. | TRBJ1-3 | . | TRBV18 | TGTGCCAGCTCATCTAATCGTGACACCATATATTTT | CASSSNRDTIYF
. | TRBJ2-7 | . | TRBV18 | TGTGCCAGCTCACCTTCCGGGGCCAGCTCCTACGAGCAGTACTTC | CASSPSGASSYEQYF
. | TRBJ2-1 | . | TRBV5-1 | TGCGCCAGCAGCTTGGAAGGGTTAGGCAGGGTGAATGAGCAGTTCTTC | CASSLEGLGRVNEQFF
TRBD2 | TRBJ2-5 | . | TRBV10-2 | TGCGCCAGCAGTGGGACTAGCGCACAAGAGACCCAGTACTTC | CASSGTSAQETQYF
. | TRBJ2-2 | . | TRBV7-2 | TGTGCCAGCAGCTTAGTAGAGACGGTGAACACCGGGGAGCTGTTTTTT | CASSLVETVNTGELFF
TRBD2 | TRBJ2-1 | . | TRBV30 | TGTGCCTGGAGTGAGCCGGGAGGGTCTCCGCAGTTCTTC | CAWSEPGGSPQFF
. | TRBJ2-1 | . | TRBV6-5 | TGTGCCAGCAGTTATCAGGCGGGGTACAATGAGCAGTTCTTC | CASSYQAGYNEQFF
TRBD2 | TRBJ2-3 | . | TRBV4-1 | TGCGCCAGCAGCCACCCAACTCTGGCGGGGGGACCGAAAGATACGCAGTATTTT | CASSHPTLAGGPKDTQYF
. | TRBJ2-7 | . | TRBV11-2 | TGTGCCAGCAGCCCGCGTCTCGAGCAGTACTTC | CASSPRLEQYF
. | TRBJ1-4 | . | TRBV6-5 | TGTGCCAGCAGGAGAATAACTAATGAAAAACTGTTTTTT | CASRRITNEKLFF
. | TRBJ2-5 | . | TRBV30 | TGTGCCTGGAGTGAGTGGGGGGAGACCCAGTACTTC | CAWSEWGETQYF
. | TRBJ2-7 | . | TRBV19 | TGTGCCAGTGCTCCGGGACCGCCATCCTACGAGCAGTACTTC | CASAPGPPSYEQYF
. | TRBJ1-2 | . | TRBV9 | TGTGCCAGCAGCGTAGTCAAGGAGACTAATGGCTACACCTTC | CASSVVKETNGYTF
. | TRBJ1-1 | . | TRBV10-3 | TGTGCCATCAGTTCAGGGGCAAATGAAGCTTTCTTT | CAISSGANEAFF
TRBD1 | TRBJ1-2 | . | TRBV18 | TGTGCCAGCTCACCAAGCCGGGACAGGGCATTCGACTATGGCTACACCTTC | CASSPSRDRAFDYGYTF
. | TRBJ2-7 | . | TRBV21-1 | TGTGCCAGCAGCAAAGCGCTGGGGGTCTCCTACGAGCAGTACTTC | CASSKALGVSYEQYF
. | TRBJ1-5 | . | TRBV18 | TGTGCCAGCTCACCACCGGTCAGCATAAGTAATCAGCCCCAGCATTTT | CASSPPVSISNQPQHF